This TCR beta chain was sequenced in a study of cytomegalovirus exposure and HLA in healthy donors. Study-wide results and limits: Researchers catalogued approximately 170 TCR beta chains as cytomegalovirus-associated.

With 2 bases removed from V and 4 bases from J, the gap between germline ends came to 15 bases. Germline V lookup: CDR1 LNHDA, CDR2 SQIVND (reference sequence). The CDR3 length is 15 residues. Generated by immunoSEQ multiplex PCR, the TCRdb table keeps only in-frame clones and is missing some. The top ten clones hold roughly 0.38% of a sample with 250,000 or so clones, roughly 90% of them seen once. On this clone itself: Its antigen is not known.

The TCR comes from a young woman in good health and CMV-seronegative. The chain has TRBV19 and TRBJ2-7; tentative D call: TRBD1 (6 bases). The sample comprised PBMCs. The chain's CDR3 is CASSIMGAALYEQYF. In DNA form, the CDR3 reads TGTGCCAGTAGTATAATGGGGGCAGCCTTGTACGAGCAGTACTTC.